This TCR beta chain was identified in a study of T cells in localized non-small cell lung cancer. Findings and limits, study-wide: As only one tumor region underwent sequencing, heterogeneity remains possible. Within adjacent lung there appeared a median around 60 of the top 100 tumor clones. An association was observed between higher blood T cell density and longer overall survival.

Data came from immunoSEQ multiplex PCR; TCRdb stores just in-frame clones and leaves some out. The top ten hold 2.5% to 3% of the sample, which has more than 11,000 clones, around nine tenths seen once. Trimming pared 4 bases from V and 3 bases from J, leaving 10 bases between. The germline CDR1 and CDR2 sequences are SGHAT and FQNNGV. The CDR3 extends over 14 amino acids. In regard to this clone: The antigen is unknown.

This clonotype originated in a man aged 40-75 years with stage III lung adenocarcinoma. V usage is TRBV11-2 and J usage is TRBJ2-4; D is possibly TRBD2 (5 bases). The starting material was peripheral blood mononuclear cells, obtained before any cancer treatment. CDR3 coding DNA: TGTGCCAGCAGCTCCTCGGGATTCAAAAACATTCAGTACTTC. It is translated as CASSSSGFKNIQYF.